This passage covers 5 T cell receptor beta chains from one sample sequenced in a study of neurological immune-mediated disorders. TCRdb called the 5' RACE reads again in MiXCR, with one record for every CDR3 protein. The sample records under 80,000 distinct CDR3 sequences, 5.2% being singletons. Sequenced input: PBMCs. The receptors stem from a woman aged 25 to 45 with multiple sclerosis.

This clonotype was counted at least ten times. This chain links TRBV20-1 with TRBJ1-1; D unclear. V lost 2 bases, J lost 11 bases, and 18 bases lay in between. CDR3 length equals 13 residues. Germline V gives CDR1 DFQATT, CDR2 SNEGSKA (reference sequence). The CDR3 is CSARLVGEEIAFF. The CDR3 nucleotides are TGCAGTGCTAGACTTGTGGGCGAGGAAATCGCTTTCTTT.

In its sample, this clonotype was seen many times. The chain couples TRBV6-1 to TRBJ2-1, with 8 bases fitting TRBD2. The V gene's germline CDR1 is MNHNS and CDR2 SASEGT. The CDR3 totals 15 residues. J was trimmed by 1 base and V by 5 bases; bases with no gene match: 4. The DNA of the CDR3 is TGTGCCAGCAGTTCTACTAGCGGATCCTACAATGAGCAGTTCTTC. It specifies CASSSTSGSYNEQFF.

This clonotype was detected many times. The V call is TRBV9, the J call TRBJ1-2; D gene ambiguous. Trimming cost V 3 bases and J 8 bases, with 11 bases left between them. This CDR3 is built from 12 residues. Germline assignment: CDR1 SGDLS and CDR2 YYNGEE. The CDR3 region is CASSAQKWGYTF. As DNA, the CDR3 is TGTGCCAGCAGCGCCCAAAAATGGGGCTACACCTTC.

In its sample, this clonotype was seen many times. V is TRBV12-3 or TRBV12-4 and J is TRBJ2-3; TRBD2 is a possible D gene (5 bases). This CDR3 comprises 16 residues. The V and J ends lost 5 bases and 6 bases respectively, with 21 bases between them. CDR3 loop: CASSQSYSELGDTQYF. CDR3 nucleotides: TGTGCCAGCAGTCAGTCATATAGCGAGCTGGGGGATACGCAGTATTTT.

This clonotype was seen at least ten times. The gene calls are TRBV20-1 and TRBJ2-7; D gene unclear. Between the trimmed V and J ends, which lost 5 bases and 2 bases, there was a span of 10 bases. The CDR3 totals 12 residues. CDR1 and CDR2 (germline): DFQATT, SNEGSKA (reference sequence). The CDR3 sequence is CSAAPLAYEQYF. The DNA of the CDR3 is TGCAGTGCTGCCCCCTTGGCCTACGAGCAGTACTTC.